This T cell receptor beta chain is from a study of identical twins. Points from the study as a whole: Where out-of-frame alpha sequences were twin-shared, they showed excess low generation probability.

Regarding this clonotype: Its antigen remains unknown.

This CDR3 has 17 residues. J was trimmed by 0 bases and V by 3 bases; bases with no gene match: 8. Germline lookup yields CDR1 KGHSH and CDR2 LQKENI. TCRdb re-called the 5' RACE reads with MiXCR, one entry per CDR3 protein. Of approximately 470,000 distinct CDR3 sequences in the sample, 11% to 15% were seen once. The sample also formed part of further work on yellow fever vaccine responses in identical twins.

This chain uses TRBV18 with TRBJ2-3; TRBD1 aligns across 8 bases. This receptor was obtained from a woman aged 18-29 years in good health. The sample consisted of CD4+ T cells sorted from blood. The CDR3 DNA reads TGTGCCAGCTCACCCCTCCGGACAGGGTATAGCACAGATACGCAGTATTTT. Protein sequence: CASSPLRTGYSTDTQYF.